The sequence of this T cell receptor beta chain was determined in a study of tumor-infiltrating lymphocytes in primary liver carcinoma. The wider study: Read depth, roughly 3.65 to 7.5 million productive TCRbeta reads, did not differ significantly between tissues.

General study findings and limits: Among top clones, only about 7.5-24% appeared in all five tumor regions.

Concerning this clonotype: Antigen specificity is unknown. Germline and junction disagree at one end, which may indicate a read error.

Starting material for RNA and DNA co-extraction consisted of about 17-34 mg of unsorted bulk tissue. Every tumor sample held more than 85% viable tumor cells. There are 17 residues in the CDR3. Germline CDR1 SGHAT, CDR2 FQDESV (reference sequence). Production of TCR beta cDNA used around 500 ng total RNA together with a constant-region primer. The TCR beta library was amplified through three nested multiplex PCR rounds in a modified ARM-PCR procedure. The first two PCR rounds used TRBV1-TRBV30 primers with a Cbeta primer, approximately 10 cycles each. A single record per CDR3 protein comes from TCRdb applying MiXCR to the multiplex PCR reads. Among roughly 49,000 distinct CDR3 sequences, around 82% were seen once, and the ten largest hold around a quarter.

Specimen: liver tumor tissue from sampling region 5. Regarding subset: tumor region T5, tumor centre. The V call is TRBV11-1, the J call TRBJ2-4; D is perhaps TRBD2 (6 bases). The clonotype originates from a man aged 35 to 55 with primary liver carcinoma and hepatitis B virus infection. CDR3: CAISFPGTGWTKNIQYF. In nucleotides, the CDR3 is TGTGCCATCAGCTTTCCCGGGACTGGTTGGACCAAAAACATTCAGTACTTC. The full variable domain, completed using reference TRBV11-1 and TRBJ2-4, is EAEVAQSPRYKITEKSQAVAFWCDPISGHATLYWYRQILGQGPELLVQFQDESVVDDSQLPKDRFSAERLKGVDSTLKIQPAELGDSAMYLCAISFPGTGWTKNIQYFGAGTRLSVL.